This TCR beta chain came from a study of blood T cells in healthy people across ages. Using a J-beta primer mix together with a sample-barcoded 5' primer, a second PCR was run for about 7 to 12 cycles. TCRdb reanalysed the 5' RACE reads using MiXCR and keeps one entry per CDR3 protein. The sample carries 780,000 or so distinct CDR3 sequences, about 48% recorded once. On this clonotype: One end of the junction fails to match germline, which may point to a read error.

This CDR3 region has 16 residues. The clonotype was recovered from a man older than 75 in good health. The rearrangement uses TRBV12-3 or TRBV12-4 and TRBJ2-1; TRBD2 agrees at 8 bases. Material: blood. The CDR3 is CASRVTSGHSYNEQFF. The CDR3 bases are TGTGCCAGCAGGGTTACTAGCGGACACTCCTACAATGAGCAGTTCTTT.